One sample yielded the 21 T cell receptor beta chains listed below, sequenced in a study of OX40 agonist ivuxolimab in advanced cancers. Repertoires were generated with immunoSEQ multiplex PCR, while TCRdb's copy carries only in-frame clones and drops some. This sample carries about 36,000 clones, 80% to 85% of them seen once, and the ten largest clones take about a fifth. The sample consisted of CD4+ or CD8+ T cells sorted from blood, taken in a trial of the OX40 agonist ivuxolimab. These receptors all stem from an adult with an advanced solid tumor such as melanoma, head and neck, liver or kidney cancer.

As DNA, the CDR3 is TGTGCCTGGAGGCAGGGGGCTTCTGGAAACACCATATATTTT. Its protein is CAWRQGASGNTIYF. The gene calls are TRBV30 and TRBJ1-3; 8 positions match TRBD1. The CDR3 contains 14 residues. CDR1 is GTSNPN, CDR2 SVGIG, per germline (reference sequence). Trimming at V came to 3 bases and at J to 1 base, leaving 2 bases not matched to a gene.

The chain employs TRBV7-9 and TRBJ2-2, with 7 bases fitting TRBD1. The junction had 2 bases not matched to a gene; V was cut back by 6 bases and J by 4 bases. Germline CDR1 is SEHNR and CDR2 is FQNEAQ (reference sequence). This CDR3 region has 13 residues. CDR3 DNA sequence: TGTGCCAGCAGTAGACAGGGCACCGGGGAGCTGTTTTTT. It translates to CASSRQGTGELFF.

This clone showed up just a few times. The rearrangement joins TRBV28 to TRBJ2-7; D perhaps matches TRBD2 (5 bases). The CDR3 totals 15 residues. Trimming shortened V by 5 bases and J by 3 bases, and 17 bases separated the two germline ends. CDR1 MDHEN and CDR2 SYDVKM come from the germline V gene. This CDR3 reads CASSPGSSGDYEQYF. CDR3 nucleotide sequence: TGTGCCAGCAGTCCTGGATCTTCCGGGGACTACGAGCAGTACTTC.

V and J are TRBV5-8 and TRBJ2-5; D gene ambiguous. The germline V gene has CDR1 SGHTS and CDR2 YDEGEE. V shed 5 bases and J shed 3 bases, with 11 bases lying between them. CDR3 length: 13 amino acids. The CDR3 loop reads CASSFRFKETQYF. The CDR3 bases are TGTGCCAGCAGTTTTCGATTTAAAGAGACCCAGTACTTC.

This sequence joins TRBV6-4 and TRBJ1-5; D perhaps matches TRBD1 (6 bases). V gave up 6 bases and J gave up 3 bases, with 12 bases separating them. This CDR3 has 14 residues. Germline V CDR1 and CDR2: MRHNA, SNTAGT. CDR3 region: CASRRNRDNQPQHF. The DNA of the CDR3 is TGTGCCAGCAGGAGGAACAGGGACAATCAGCCCCAGCATTTT.

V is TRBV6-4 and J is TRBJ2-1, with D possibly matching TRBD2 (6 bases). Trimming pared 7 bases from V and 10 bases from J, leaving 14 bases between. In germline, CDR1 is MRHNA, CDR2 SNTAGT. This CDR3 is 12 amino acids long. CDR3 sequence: CASKYSGREQFF. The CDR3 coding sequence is TGTGCCAGCAAGTATTCTGGGAGGGAGCAGTTCTTC.

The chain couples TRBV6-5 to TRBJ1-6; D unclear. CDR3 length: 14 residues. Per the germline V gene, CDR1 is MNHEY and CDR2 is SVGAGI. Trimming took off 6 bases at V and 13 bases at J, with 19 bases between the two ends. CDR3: CASRTFTGFSPLHF. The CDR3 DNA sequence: TGTGCCAGCAGGACTTTCACTGGATTTTCGCCCCTCCACTTT.

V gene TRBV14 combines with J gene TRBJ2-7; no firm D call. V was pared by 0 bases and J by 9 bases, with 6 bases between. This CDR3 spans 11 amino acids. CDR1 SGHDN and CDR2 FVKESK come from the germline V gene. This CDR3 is CASSQDTRQYF. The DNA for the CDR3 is TGTGCCAGCAGCCAAGACACCCGGCAGTACTTC.

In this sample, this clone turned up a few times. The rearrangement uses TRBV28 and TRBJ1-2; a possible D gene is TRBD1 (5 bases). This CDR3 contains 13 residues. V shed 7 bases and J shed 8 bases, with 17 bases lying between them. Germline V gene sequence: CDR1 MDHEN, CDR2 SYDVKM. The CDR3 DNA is TGTGCCAGCACCCTGGGGGGAATGGGGGGCTACACCTTC. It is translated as CASTLGGMGGYTF.

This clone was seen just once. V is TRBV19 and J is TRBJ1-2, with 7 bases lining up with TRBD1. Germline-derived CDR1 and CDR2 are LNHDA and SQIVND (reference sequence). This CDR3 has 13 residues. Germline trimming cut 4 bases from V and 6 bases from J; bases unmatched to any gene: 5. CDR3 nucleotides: TGTGCCAGTAGTACACAGGGGAGGAATGGCTACACCTTC. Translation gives CASSTQGRNGYTF.

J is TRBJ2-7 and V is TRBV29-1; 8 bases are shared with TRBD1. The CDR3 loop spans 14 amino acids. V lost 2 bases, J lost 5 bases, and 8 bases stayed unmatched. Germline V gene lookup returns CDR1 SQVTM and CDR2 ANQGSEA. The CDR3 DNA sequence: TGCAGCGTTGAATCGCAGGGGGCAGGCGACGAGCAGTACTTC. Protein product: CSVESQGAGDEQYF.

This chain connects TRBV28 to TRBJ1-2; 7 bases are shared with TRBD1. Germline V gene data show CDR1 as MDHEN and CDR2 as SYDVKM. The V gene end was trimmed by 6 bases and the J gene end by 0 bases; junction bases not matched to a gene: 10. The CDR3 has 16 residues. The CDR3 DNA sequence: TGTGCCAGCAGACCGACAGGGACCTTAGCTAACTATGGCTACACCTTC. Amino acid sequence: CASRPTGTLANYGYTF.

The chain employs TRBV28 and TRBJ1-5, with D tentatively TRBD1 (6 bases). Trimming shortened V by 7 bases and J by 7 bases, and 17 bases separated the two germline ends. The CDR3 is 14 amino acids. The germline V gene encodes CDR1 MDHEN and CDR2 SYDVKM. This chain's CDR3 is CASIRGGEGQPQHF. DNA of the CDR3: TGTGCCAGCATCAGGGGCGGGGAAGGGCAGCCCCAGCATTTT.

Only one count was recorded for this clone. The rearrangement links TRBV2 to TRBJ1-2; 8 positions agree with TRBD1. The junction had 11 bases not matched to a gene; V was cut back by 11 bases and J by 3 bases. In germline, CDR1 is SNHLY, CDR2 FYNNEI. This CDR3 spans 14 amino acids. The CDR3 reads CAGESQGAYYGYTF. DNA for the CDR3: TGTGCCGGCGAAAGTCAGGGGGCTTACTATGGCTACACCTTC.

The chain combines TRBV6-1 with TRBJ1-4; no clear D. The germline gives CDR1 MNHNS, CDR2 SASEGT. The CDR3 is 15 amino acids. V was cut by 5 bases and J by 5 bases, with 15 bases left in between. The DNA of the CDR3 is TGTGCCAGCAGTCCCCGGAGGAGGGAGAATGAAAAACTGTTTTTT. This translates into CASSPRRRENEKLFF.

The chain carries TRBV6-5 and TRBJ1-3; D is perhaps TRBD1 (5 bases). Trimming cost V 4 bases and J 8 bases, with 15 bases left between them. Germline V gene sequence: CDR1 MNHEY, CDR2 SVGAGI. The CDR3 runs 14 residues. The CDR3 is CASSFRAPGDTIYF. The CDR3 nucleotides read TGTGCCAGCAGTTTCAGGGCCCCCGGGGACACCATATATTTT.

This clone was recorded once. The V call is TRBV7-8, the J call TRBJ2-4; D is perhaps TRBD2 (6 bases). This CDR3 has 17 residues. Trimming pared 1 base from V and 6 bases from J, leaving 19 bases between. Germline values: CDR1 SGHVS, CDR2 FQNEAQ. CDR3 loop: CASSLERGGDSLNIQYF. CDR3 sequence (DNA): TGTGCCAGCAGCTTAGAGAGAGGTGGGGACTCACTAAACATTCAGTACTTC.

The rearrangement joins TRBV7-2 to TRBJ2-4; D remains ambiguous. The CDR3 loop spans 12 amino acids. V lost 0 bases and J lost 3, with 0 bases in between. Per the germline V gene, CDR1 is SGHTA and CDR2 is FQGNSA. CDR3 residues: CASSLAKNIQYF. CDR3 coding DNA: TGTGCCAGCAGCTTAGCCAAAAACATTCAGTACTTC.

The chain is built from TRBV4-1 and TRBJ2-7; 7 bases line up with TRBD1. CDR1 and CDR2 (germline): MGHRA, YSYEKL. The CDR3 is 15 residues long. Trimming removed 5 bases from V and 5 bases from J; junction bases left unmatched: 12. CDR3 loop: CASSEGGYLGNEQYF. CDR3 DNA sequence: TGCGCCAGCAGCGAAGGGGGCTACCTGGGGAACGAGCAGTACTTC.

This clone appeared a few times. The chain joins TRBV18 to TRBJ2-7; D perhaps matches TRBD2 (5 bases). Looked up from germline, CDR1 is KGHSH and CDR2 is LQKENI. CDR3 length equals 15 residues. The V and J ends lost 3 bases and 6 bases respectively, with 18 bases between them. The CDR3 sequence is CASSPPGRGAAEQYF. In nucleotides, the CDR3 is TGTGCCAGCTCACCCCCAGGTCGGGGAGCGGCCGAGCAGTACTTC.

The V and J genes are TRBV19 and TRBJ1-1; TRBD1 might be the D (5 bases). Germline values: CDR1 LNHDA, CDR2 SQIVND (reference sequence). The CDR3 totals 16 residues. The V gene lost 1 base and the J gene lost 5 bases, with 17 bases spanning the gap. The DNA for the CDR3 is TGTGCCAGTAGTATAGGGGGGTCCAATAGATGGACTGAAGCTTTCTTT. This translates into CASSIGGSNRWTEAFF.